This T cell receptor beta chain came from a study of tumor-infiltrating lymphocytes in primary liver carcinoma. Across the study: Tumors were stage T1-T3 N0M0, roughly 4 to 11 cm across. The number of productive TCRbeta reads per sample ranged from roughly 3.65 to 7.13 million and was similar across tissue types.

For blood RNA, unsorted whole blood served as the source, and germline DNA was extracted too. Peripheral blood, around 4 milliliters, was collected prior to surgery. General study results and limits: Tumor tissue displayed a significantly greater top-250-clone fraction than blood (p = 0.039).

The ends lost 9 bases at V and 8 bases at J; junction bases unmatched: 8. The CDR3 has 13 amino acids. Germline V lookup: CDR1 ENHRY, CDR2 SYGVKD. Total RNA (around 510 ng) served as template for TCR beta cDNA synthesis primed by a constant-region primer. Construction of TCR beta libraries relied on three successive nested multiplex PCR rounds employing slightly modified ARM-PCR. Two initial PCR rounds of about 10 cycles each paired TRBV1-TRBV30 forward primers with a C-beta reverse primer. Each CDR3 protein gets one entry after TCRdb re-called the multiplex PCR reads with MiXCR. The sample carries fewer than 350,000 distinct CDR3 sequences, 55% to 65% recorded once. This clonotype was seen a few times. The target antigen is unknown.

Sequencing was carried out using peripheral blood. The chain is built from TRBV10-3 and TRBJ2-1; 9 bases match TRBD1. This TCR was sampled from a man aged 40-49 years with primary liver carcinoma and hepatitis B virus infection. Here the CDR3 reads CAMRTGAGDEQFF. CDR3 in DNA: TGTGCCATGCGGACAGGGGCTGGAGATGAGCAGTTCTTC.